Below are 7 T cell receptor beta chains sequenced from a single sample in a study of CD8 T cells in Susac syndrome (dated by TCRdb to the late 2010s). Library preparation employed the immunoSEQ multiplex PCR assay. RNA was extracted using the RNeasy kit, and about 0.5 to 1 ug of the RNA was reverse transcribed with random hexamers. Starting from the raw public reads, TCRdb applied fastp trimming at Q25, assembled clones with MiXCR and retained in-frame beta chains. A single entry per CDR3 protein holds the most common genes and DNA from its merged rows. The sample table contains over 150,000 distinct CDR3 sequences; only one count was recorded for nearly 95% of them. The leading ten clones occupy roughly 0.094% of the sample. The sequenced sample consisted of CD4+ T cells from PBMCs. The receptors come from a human donor with multiple sclerosis.

This sequence joins TRBV25-1 and TRBJ1-1; 11 bases map to TRBD1. The ends lost 7 bases at V and 4 bases at J; junction bases unmatched: 5. The CDR3 runs to 14 residues. Germline V gives CDR1 MGHDK, CDR2 SYGVNS. The CDR3 DNA sequence: TGTGCCAGCACTGGACAGGGGGCGGTCACTGAAGCTTTCTTT. Amino acid sequence: CASTGQGAVTEAFF.

The rearrangement joins TRBV7-2 to TRBJ2-5; D not resolved. V gave up 5 bases and J gave up 3 bases, with 10 bases separating them. The CDR3 contains 13 residues. Germline loops: CDR1 SGHTA, CDR2 FQGNSA. CDR3 bases: TGTGCCAGCAGCATACGACGAAAAGAGACCCAGTACTTC. Amino acid sequence: CASSIRRKETQYF.

The rearrangement joins TRBV11-2 to TRBJ2-6; 7 bases match TRBD1. CDR1 SGHAT and CDR2 FQNNGV come from the germline V gene. V was pared by 5 bases and J by 2 bases, with 3 bases of the junction left unmatched. The CDR3 is 15 residues long. The CDR3 protein is CASSLGTAGANVLTF. The CDR3 DNA follows: TGTGCCAGCAGCCTAGGGACAGCTGGGGCCAACGTCCTGACTTTC. The full variable domain, with the rest looked up from reference TRBV11-2 and TRBJ2-6, is EAGVAQSPRYKIIEKRQSVAFWCNPISGHATLYWYQQILGQGPKLLIQFQNNGVVDDSQLPKDRFSAERLKGVDSTLKIQPAKLEDSAVYLCASSLGTAGANVLTFGAGSRLTVL.

This chain links TRBV11-3 with TRBJ1-1, with no clear D. The CDR3 is 15 residues long. V lost 0 bases and J lost 5, with 13 bases in between. From germline, CDR1 is SGHNT and CDR2 YENEEA. CDR3 nucleotide sequence: TGTGCCAGCAGCTTAGAAAGGGTTGATTGGACTGAAGCTTTCTTT. Its translation: CASSLERVDWTEAFF.

The chain has TRBV6-4 and TRBJ2-1; tentative D call: TRBD1 (5 bases). Germline assignment: CDR1 MRHNA and CDR2 SNTAGT. The CDR3 is 13 amino acids. V was clipped by 2 bases and J by 9 bases, with 11 bases between them. The CDR3 nucleotides are TGTGCCAGCAGTGACCACCTTAGGGGTGAGCAGTTCTTC. This sequence encodes CASSDHLRGEQFF.

The chain combines TRBV5-1 with TRBJ2-3; D perhaps matches TRBD2 (6 bases). Trimming removed 2 bases at V and 0 bases at J, with 13 bases between. Germline values: CDR1 SGHRS, CDR2 YFSETQ. The CDR3 sequence is 16 residues long. CDR3 loop: CASSFRDSSSTDTQYF. The CDR3, as DNA: TGCGCCAGCAGCTTTAGGGACTCCAGTAGCACAGATACGCAGTATTTT.

The chain combines TRBV30 with TRBJ1-5, with 7 bases matching TRBD1. The CDR3 length is 13 residues. Germline values: CDR1 GTSNPN, CDR2 SVGIG (reference sequence). The junction had 4 bases not matched to a gene; V was cut back by 4 bases and J by 4 bases. CDR3 region: CAWNWDRNQPQHF. CDR3 nucleotide sequence: TGTGCCTGGAATTGGGACAGAAATCAGCCCCAGCATTTT.